Here is one TCR beta chain with its context. What it binds is not known. This entry belongs to a study of T cell responses to AZD1222 COVID-19 vaccine. The wider study: Pooling covered second doses at about 4 or about 12 weeks.

CDR1 is LGHDT, CDR2 YNNKEL, per germline (reference sequence). The CDR3 length is 13 residues. V gave up 1 base and J gave up 4 bases, with 7 bases separating them. Study-level results: None of the repertoires were sampled until the peak T cell response had passed. Once two AZD1222 doses were given, Spike-specific TCR breadth and depth went up. A reported finding is that nearly half of spike-specific TCRs target unmutated variant regions.

Clones were sequenced by immunoSEQ multiplex PCR, and TCRdb holds only the in-frame ones, with some missing. Of 180,000 or so clones detected, 94% appear once; the ten largest clones hold around 0.66%. This TCR was sampled from an adult in good health. The chain combines TRBV3-1 (or the pseudogene TRBV3-2) with TRBJ1-2; no clear D. The sequencing here drew on peripheral blood, taken on day 0 of AZD1222 vaccination. CDR3 sequence: CASSQVQTYGYTF. CDR3 sequence (DNA): TGTGCCAGCAGCCAAGTACAGACCTATGGCTACACCTTC.